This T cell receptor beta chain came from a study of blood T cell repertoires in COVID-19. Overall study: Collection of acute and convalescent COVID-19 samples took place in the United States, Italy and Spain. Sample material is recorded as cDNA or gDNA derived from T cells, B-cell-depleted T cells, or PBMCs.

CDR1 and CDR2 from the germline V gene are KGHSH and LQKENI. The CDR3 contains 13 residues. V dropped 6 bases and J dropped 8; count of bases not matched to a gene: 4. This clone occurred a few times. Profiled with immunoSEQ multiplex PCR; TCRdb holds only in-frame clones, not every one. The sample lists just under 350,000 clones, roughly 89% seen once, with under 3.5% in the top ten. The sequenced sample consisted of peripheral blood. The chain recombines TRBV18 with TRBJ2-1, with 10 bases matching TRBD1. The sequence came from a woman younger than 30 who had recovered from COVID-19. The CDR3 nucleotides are TGTGCCAGCTCGCCGACAGGGGGCGATGAGCAGTTCTTC. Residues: CASSPTGGDEQFF.